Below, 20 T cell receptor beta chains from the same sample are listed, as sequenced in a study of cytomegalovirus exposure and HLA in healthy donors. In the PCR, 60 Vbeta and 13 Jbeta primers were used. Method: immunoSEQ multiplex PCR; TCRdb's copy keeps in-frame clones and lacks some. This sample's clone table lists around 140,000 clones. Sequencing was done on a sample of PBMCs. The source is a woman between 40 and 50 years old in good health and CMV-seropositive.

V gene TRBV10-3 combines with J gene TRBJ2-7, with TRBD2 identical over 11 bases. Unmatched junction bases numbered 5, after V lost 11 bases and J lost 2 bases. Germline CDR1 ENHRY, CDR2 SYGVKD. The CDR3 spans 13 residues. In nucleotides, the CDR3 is TGTGCCGTCGGGACTAGCGGAGCCTACGAGCAGTACTTC. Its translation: CAVGTSGAYEQYF.

CDR3: CASSAGTVQETQYF. The CDR3 bases are TGTGCCAGCAGTGCCGGGACAGTCCAGGAGACCCAGTACTTC. The chain has TRBV6-1 and TRBJ2-5; 7 nucleotides line up with TRBD1. V shed 4 bases and J 5 bases; nucleotides not matched to a gene: 7. This CDR3 has 14 residues. CDR1 and CDR2 (germline): MNHNS, SASEGT.

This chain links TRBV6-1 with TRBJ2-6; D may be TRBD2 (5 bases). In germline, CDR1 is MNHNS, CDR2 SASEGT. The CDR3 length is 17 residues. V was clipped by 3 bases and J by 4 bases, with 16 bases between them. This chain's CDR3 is CASSESMVGEGANVLTF. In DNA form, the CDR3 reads TGTGCCAGCAGTGAGTCCATGGTCGGGGAAGGGGCCAACGTCCTGACTTTC.

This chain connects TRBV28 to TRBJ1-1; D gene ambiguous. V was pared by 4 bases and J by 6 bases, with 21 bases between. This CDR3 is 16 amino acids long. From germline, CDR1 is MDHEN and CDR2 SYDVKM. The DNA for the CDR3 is TGTGCCAGCAGTTACTCAGCCCCGGGGTTAAGGGCTGAAGCTTTCTTT. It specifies CASSYSAPGLRAEAFF.

The CDR3 DNA follows: TGTGCCAGCAGCGTGAGAGGTCAGGGCGCAGGTGGAAACACCATATATTTT. As protein: CASSVRGQGAGGNTIYF. The gene calls are TRBV9 and TRBJ1-3; D might be TRBD1 (5 bases). The CDR3 extends over 17 amino acids. Per the germline V gene, CDR1 is SGDLS and CDR2 is YYNGEE. V lost 2 bases and J lost 3, with 18 bases in between.

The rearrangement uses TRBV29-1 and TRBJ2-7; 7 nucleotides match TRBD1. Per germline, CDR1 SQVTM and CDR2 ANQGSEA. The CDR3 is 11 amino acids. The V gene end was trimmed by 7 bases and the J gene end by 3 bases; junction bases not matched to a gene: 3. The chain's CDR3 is CSATGLYEQYF. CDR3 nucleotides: TGCAGCGCGACAGGGCTCTACGAGCAGTACTTC.

DNA of the CDR3: TGCGCCAGCAGCTGGATACAGGGGTCTGTGAACACTGAAGCTTTCTTT. Encoded protein: CASSWIQGSVNTEAFF. The V gene is TRBV5-1, the J gene TRBJ1-1; 7 bases line up with TRBD1. In germline, CDR1 is SGHRS, CDR2 YFSETQ. CDR3 length equals 16 residues. Trimming removed 3 bases from V and 0 bases from J; junction bases left unmatched: 8.

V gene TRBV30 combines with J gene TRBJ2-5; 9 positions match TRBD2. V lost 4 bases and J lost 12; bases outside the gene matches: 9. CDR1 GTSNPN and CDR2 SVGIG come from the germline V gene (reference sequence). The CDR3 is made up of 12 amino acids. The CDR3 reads CAWKLASGDEYF. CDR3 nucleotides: TGTGCCTGGAAACTAGCTAGCGGGGACGAGTACTTC. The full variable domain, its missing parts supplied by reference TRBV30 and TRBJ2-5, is SQTIHQWPATLVQPVGSPLSLECTVEGTSNPNLYWYRQAAGRGLQLLFYSVGIGQISSEVPQNLSASRPQDRQFILSSKKLLLSDSGFYLCAWKLASGDEYFGPGTRLLVL.

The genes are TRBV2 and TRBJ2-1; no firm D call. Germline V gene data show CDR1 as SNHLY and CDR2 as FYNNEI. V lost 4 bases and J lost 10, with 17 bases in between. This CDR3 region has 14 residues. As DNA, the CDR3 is TGTGCCAGCAGTGTAGCAGGAGTGCGAATGGAGCAGTTCTTC. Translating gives CASSVAGVRMEQFF.

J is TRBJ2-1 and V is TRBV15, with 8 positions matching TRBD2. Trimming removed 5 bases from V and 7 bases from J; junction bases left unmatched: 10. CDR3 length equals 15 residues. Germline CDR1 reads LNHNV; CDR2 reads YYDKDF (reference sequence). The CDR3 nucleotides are TGTGCCACCAGCGGAACAAGCGGGAGCGGAAATGAGCAGTTCTTC. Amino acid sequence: CATSGTSGSGNEQFF.

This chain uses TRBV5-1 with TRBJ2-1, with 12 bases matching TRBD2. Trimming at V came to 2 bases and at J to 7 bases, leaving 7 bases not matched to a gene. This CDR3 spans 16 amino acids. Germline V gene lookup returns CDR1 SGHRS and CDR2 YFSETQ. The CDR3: CASSFSSSGGGNEQFF. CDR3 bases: TGCGCCAGCAGCTTTTCTTCTAGCGGGGGGGGAAATGAGCAGTTCTTC.

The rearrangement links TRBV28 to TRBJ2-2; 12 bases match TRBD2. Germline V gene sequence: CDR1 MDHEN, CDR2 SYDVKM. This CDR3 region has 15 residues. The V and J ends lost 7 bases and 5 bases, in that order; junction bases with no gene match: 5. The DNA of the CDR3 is TGTGCCAGCACTAGCGGGAGGGAGGGAACCGGGGAGCTGTTTTTT. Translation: CASTSGREGTGELFF.

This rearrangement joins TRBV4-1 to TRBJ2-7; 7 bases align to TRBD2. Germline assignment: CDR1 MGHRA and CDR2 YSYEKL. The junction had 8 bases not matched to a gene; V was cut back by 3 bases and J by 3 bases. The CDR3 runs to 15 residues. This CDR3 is CASSHPPRGSYEQYF. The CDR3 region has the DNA TGCGCCAGCAGCCACCCCCCTCGCGGGAGCTACGAGCAGTACTTC.

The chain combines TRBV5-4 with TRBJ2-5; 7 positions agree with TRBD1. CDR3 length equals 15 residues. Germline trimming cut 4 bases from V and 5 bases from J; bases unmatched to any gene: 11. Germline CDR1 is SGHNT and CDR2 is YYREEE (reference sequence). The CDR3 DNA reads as TGTGCCAGCAGCCCACAGGGGCAACTAGGGGAGACCCAGTACTTC. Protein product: CASSPQGQLGETQYF.

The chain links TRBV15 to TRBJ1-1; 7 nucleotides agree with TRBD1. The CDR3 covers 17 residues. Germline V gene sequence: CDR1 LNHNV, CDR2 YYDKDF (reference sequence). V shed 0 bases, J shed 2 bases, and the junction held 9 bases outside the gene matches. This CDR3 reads CATSRDERGQGNTEAFF. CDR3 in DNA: TGTGCCACCAGCAGAGATGAGAGGGGGCAAGGAAACACTGAAGCTTTCTTT.

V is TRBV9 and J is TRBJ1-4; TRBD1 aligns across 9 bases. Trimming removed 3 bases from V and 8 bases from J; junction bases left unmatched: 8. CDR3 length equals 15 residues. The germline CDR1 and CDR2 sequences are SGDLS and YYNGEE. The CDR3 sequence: CASSAGGQGDEKLFF. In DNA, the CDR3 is TGTGCCAGCAGCGCGGGGGGACAGGGTGACGAAAAACTGTTTTTT.

The CDR3: CASSPLGGTGVKADTQYF. The CDR3 region has the DNA TGTGCCAGCTCACCACTTGGTGGGACAGGGGTTAAGGCAGATACGCAGTATTTT. V is TRBV18 and J is TRBJ2-3; 10 bases fit TRBD1. The CDR3 consists of 18 residues. Germline V gene data show CDR1 as KGHSH and CDR2 as LQKENI. The ends lost 1 base at V and 4 bases at J; junction bases unmatched: 11.

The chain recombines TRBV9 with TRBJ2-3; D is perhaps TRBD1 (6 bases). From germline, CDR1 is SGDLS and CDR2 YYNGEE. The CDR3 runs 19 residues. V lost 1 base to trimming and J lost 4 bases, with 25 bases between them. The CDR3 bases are TGTGCCAGCAGCGTACATGCACGGCTGGGCAGGGGTTTACCAGATACGCAGTATTTT. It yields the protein CASSVHARLGRGLPDTQYF.

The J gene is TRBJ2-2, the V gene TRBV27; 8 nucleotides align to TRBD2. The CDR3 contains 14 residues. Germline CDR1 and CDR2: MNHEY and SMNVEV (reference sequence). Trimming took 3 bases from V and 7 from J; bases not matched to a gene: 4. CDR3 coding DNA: TGTGCCAGCAGTTTCGGGACTAGAATCGGGGAGCTGTTTTTT. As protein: CASSFGTRIGELFF.

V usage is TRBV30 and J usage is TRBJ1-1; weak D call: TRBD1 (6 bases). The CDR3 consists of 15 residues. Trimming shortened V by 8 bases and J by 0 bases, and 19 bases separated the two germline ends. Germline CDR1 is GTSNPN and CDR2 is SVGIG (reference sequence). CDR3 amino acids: CAGGPRGRMNTEAFF. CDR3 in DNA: TGTGCCGGGGGCCCCCGCGGGCGAATGAACACTGAAGCTTTCTTT.